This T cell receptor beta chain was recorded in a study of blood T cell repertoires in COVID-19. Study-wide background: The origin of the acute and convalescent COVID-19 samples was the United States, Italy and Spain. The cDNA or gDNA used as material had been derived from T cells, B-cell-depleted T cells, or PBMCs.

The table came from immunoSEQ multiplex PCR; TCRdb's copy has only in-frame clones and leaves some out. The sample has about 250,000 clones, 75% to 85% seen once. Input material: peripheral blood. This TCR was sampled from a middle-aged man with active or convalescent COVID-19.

Here the CDR3 DNA reads TGTGCCAGGTCGGCAGGGGATAGGTCTGGCTACACCTTC. Translation: CARSAGDRSGYTF. The chain combines TRBV2 with TRBJ1-2; D possibly corresponds to TRBD1 (6 bases). Germline CDR1 SNHLY, CDR2 FYNNEI. Deletions cut 9 bases from V and 7 bases from J, with 18 bases between. The CDR3 sequence is 13 residues long.